This T cell receptor (beta chain) was sequenced for a study of blood T cell repertoires in COVID-19. Background on the study: Both acute and convalescent COVID-19 samples were obtained from the United States, Italy and Spain.

The CDR3 has 16 amino acids. V trimming: 7 bases; J trimming: 3 bases; junction bases outside the gene matches: 11. The germline V gene has CDR1 SQVTM and CDR2 ANQGSEA. Profiled with immunoSEQ multiplex PCR; TCRdb holds only in-frame clones, not every one. The table shows about 300,000 clones, with more than 70% occurring only once. This clonotype was sampled from a woman in her forties or fifties with acute or convalescent COVID-19. This chain uses TRBV29-1 with TRBJ2-2, with 10 nucleotides matching TRBD2. Sequencing was performed on peripheral blood. In DNA form, the CDR3 reads TGCAGCGCGCGGGGGCGGCTAGCGGGAGACACCGGGGAGCTGTTTTTT. It yields the protein CSARGRLAGDTGELFF.